The clone carrying this T cell receptor beta chain was seen just once. No antigen is known for it. One junction end disagrees with the germline gene, perhaps due to a read error. The sample originates from a study of tumor and adjacent non-tumor tissue in lung cancer. Study context: The cohort had roughly 12 adenocarcinoma, 2 squamous cell and 1 small cell patients. Findings and limits, study-wide: Tumor tissue had significantly higher TCR diversity than normal lung.

This sample's RNA came from whole unsorted tissue. More than 3 cm separated this lung sample from the edge of the tumor. The library came from three nested PCR rounds adapted from ARM-PCR protocols. Via MiXCR, TCRdb re-called the multiplex PCR reads, giving one row per CDR3 protein. The repertoire holds more than 45,000 distinct CDR3 sequences, 60% to 65% seen once, with about 32% in the top ten. The CDR3 extends over 12 amino acids. Germline V CDR1 and CDR2: SGHKS, YYEKEE (reference sequence). The rearrangement uses TRBV5-5 and TRBJ2-7; D gene uncertain. The specimen was distant non-tumor lung tissue. The origin of this receptor is a woman between 65 and 79 years old with non-small cell lung cancer. The DNA for the CDR3 is TGTGCCAACAGCTCGGGCCTCTACGAGCAGTATTTC. Its translation: CANSSGLYEQYF.